This TCR beta chain was identified during a study of blood T cell repertoires in COVID-19. Study at large: From T cells, B-cell-depleted T cells, or PBMCs came the material, which was cDNA or gDNA.

This CDR3 region has 12 residues. The V end was cut by 1 base, the J end by 8 bases, with 11 bases between. Germline loops: CDR1 SQVTM, CDR2 ANQGSEA. Recruitment covered 20 to 25 US areas and drew participants whose ages spanned roughly 18 to 89 years. Assay used: immunoSEQ multiplex PCR; TCRdb lists only in-frame clones, some missing. Of about 330,000 clones in the sample, roughly 90% were seen once. The TCR originated in a young woman who had recovered from COVID-19. The rearrangement joins TRBV29-1 to TRBJ1-2; D not resolved. The material sequenced was PBMCs or T cells enriched from blood (not recorded which). The CDR3 reads CSVEGQDAGYTF. CDR3 nucleotides: TGCAGCGTTGAAGGTCAGGATGCGGGCTACACCTTC.